Here is one TCR beta chain with its context. The antigen is unknown. Germline is not matched at one junction end, which may reflect a read error. The record originates from a study of post-analysis software for immune sequencing data. Study outcomes and limitations: TRBV5-6, TRBV5-1 and TRBV20-1 were among four to six TRBV segments more frequent in patients than controls.

Carried by the TCR beta cDNA libraries were unique molecular identifiers. In TCRdb, the PCR reads were re-called with MiXCR into one record per CDR3 protein. The data contain 800,000 to 950,000 distinct CDR3 sequences, roughly 58% of them singletons. Germline V lookup: CDR1 LNHNV, CDR2 YYDKDF (reference sequence). The CDR3 sequence is 13 residues long. The origin of this receptor is a girl aged 10 to 17 with multiple sclerosis. The chain is built from TRBV15 and TRBJ1-5; 9 bases fit TRBD1. The material sequenced was blood. The CDR3 region is CATNRGQGQPQHF. The CDR3 DNA sequence: TGTGCCACCAACAGAGGACAGGGGCAGCCCCAGCATTTT. The entire variable domain, with the rest obtained from reference TRBV15 and TRBJ1-5, is as follows: DAMVIQNPRYQVTQFGKPVTLSCSQTLNHNVMYWYQQKSSQAPKLLFHYYDKDFNNEADTPDNFQSRRPNTSFCFLDIRSPGLGDTAMYLCATNRGQGQPQHFGDGTRLSIL.